Below, one T cell receptor (beta chain) is given with its context. This sample was taken from a study of blood T cell repertoires in COVID-19. Study overall: Acute-phase and convalescent COVID-19 samples originated in the United States, Italy and Spain.

Repertoires were generated with immunoSEQ multiplex PCR, while TCRdb's copy carries only in-frame clones and drops some. The profile covers about 170,000 clones, with 80% to 90% appearing a single time and around 2.9% taken by the ten largest. The receptor was isolated from a woman aged 80 or over with COVID-19, enrolled during active disease. The sequenced sample was peripheral blood.

The CDR3 nucleotides are TGTGCCAGCAGTTACCTAGCGGACAAACCCACGGGTACGCAGTATTTT. As protein: CASSYLADKPTGTQYF. This chain joins TRBV6-5 and TRBJ2-3; 7 bases fit TRBD2. Per the germline V gene, CDR1 is MNHEY and CDR2 is SVGAGI. The CDR3 length is 16 residues. The V gene end was trimmed by 2 bases and the J gene end by 8 bases; junction bases not matched to a gene: 13.